This is a list of T cell receptor beta chains from one sample in a study of cytomegalovirus exposure and HLA in healthy donors. Produced via immunoSEQ multiplex PCR; TCRdb's table is partial and in-frame only. The sample consists of tens of thousands of clones, 90% to 95% of them appearing once. The sequencing input was PBMCs. These receptors originate from a young man in good health and CMV-seropositive. Both conserved end residues are trimmed from each CDR3. Each record gives: CDR3 protein, J gene, CDR3 length, clone size, V gene. Size is stated for part of the rows, as once, few or many counts, or as a class when the clone is expanded.

ASSWAESYEQY,TRBJ2-7,11,NA,TRBV5-5
ASSSGTPGANVLT,TRBJ2-6,13,NA,TRBV5-4
ASSLGGGAEAF,TRBJ1-1,11,NA,TRBV27
AISESIGATDTQY,TRBJ2-3,13,NA,TRBV10-3
ASSPSGRTDTQY,TRBJ2-3,12,NA,TRBV5-6
ASSSTGRQFRRTDTQY,TRBJ2-3,16,once,TRBV7-9
ASSYSGQGRTEAF,TRBJ1-1,13,NA,TRBV6-5
ASSLGQGLSYEQY,TRBJ2-7,13,NA,TRBV5-4
ASSYSLGGEQF,TRBJ2-1,11,NA,TRBV6-6
ASSLHRGSSGYWVQPQH,TRBJ1-5,17,NA,TRBV7-9
ASSLAPDRAPADEQY,TRBJ2-7,15,NA,TRBV11-2
ASSFTANSPLH,TRBJ1-6,11,NA,TRBV27
ASSRQGYYGYT,TRBJ1-2,11,NA,TRBV6-5
ASSYVGAASSYEQY,TRBJ2-7,14,NA,TRBV6-5
ASSHPTTGATMTQY,TRBJ2-5,14,NA,TRBV4-1
ASSLAPGLAGGMNEQF,TRBJ2-1,16,NA,TRBV5-1
ASSREQGALDEQY,TRBJ2-7,13,NA,TRBV6-5
ASSPQGIVIDEQF,TRBJ2-1,13,NA,TRBV9
ASSLDVSGRGLETQY,TRBJ2-5,15,NA,TRBV7-9
ASSRGGGPPGELF,TRBJ2-2,13,NA,TRBV5-6
ASSSSDRIDQPQH,TRBJ1-5,13,NA,TRBV11-2
ASSFWGGQANIQY,TRBJ2-4,13,NA,TRBV28
ASTGAGGWTGELF,TRBJ2-2,13,NA,TRBV28
ASSLSPDRGGNTGELF,TRBJ2-2,16,NA,TRBV11-3
SVEGTSGQSSYNEQF,TRBJ2-1,15,NA,TRBV29-1
ASSPGRGGLTDTQY,TRBJ2-3,14,NA,TRBV4-2
ASSLNTDSYGYT,TRBJ1-2,12,NA,TRBV5-5
ATDRGGEQY,TRBJ2-7,9,NA,TRBV6-5
ASSLGDTNYGYT,TRBJ1-2,12,NA,TRBV5-1
ASSFRLGMGNEQF,TRBJ2-1,13,NA,TRBV27
ASSSKWRALYEQY,TRBJ2-7,13,NA,TRBV28
ASSSSGAWNEQF,TRBJ2-1,12,NA,TRBV27
ASSEGLAGWETQY,TRBJ2-5,13,once,TRBV6-1
ASSARGLRSYGYT,TRBJ1-2,13,NA,TRBV6-1
ASSESGWGERTDTQY,TRBJ2-3,15,NA,TRBV2
ASSLKGASGELF,TRBJ2-2,12,NA,TRBV4-2
ASMRTGTVPEAF,TRBJ1-1,12,NA,TRBV6-5
ASDRGQGSYNEQF,TRBJ2-1,13,once,TRBV5-1
ASSNGQSYEQY,TRBJ2-7,11,NA,TRBV28
ASRQLAGAYEQY,TRBJ2-7,12,NA,TRBV28
ASSSIAGGPFEQF,TRBJ2-1,13,NA,TRBV28
ASNWRTEAF,TRBJ1-1,9,NA,TRBV2
ASSLRGNPYEQY,TRBJ2-7,12,NA,TRBV11-3
ASSLVDKREVLRETQY,TRBJ2-5,16,NA,TRBV5-1
ASSHVDRGGNGYT,TRBJ1-2,13,once,TRBV4-1
ASSFDITGNTIY,TRBJ1-3,12,NA,TRBV6-6
AISDSGRGNNEQF,TRBJ2-1,13,once,TRBV10-3
AWSGGLGNSPLH,TRBJ1-6,12,NA,TRBV30
ASSLAGQDLGLAKNIQY,TRBJ2-4,17,NA,TRBV5-4
ASNHGTAYGYT,TRBJ1-2,11,NA,TRBV19
ASSLNSGRAETQY,TRBJ2-5,13,NA,TRBV11-2
ASNPVEGAGHGELF,TRBJ2-2,14,once,TRBV5-1